This passage covers 23 T cell receptor beta chains from one sample sequenced in a study of blood T cells in healthy people across ages. Primers used in a second PCR of roughly 7 to 12 cycles were a sample-barcoded 5' primer and a J-beta primer mix. A single record per CDR3 protein comes from TCRdb applying MiXCR to the 5' RACE reads. The sample lists about 800,000 distinct CDR3 sequences; approximately 25% were seen once. The same data also contributed to another study, on T cells of mothers and their children.

Sequenced input: blood. These receptors were obtained from a boy aged 5-17 years in good health.

This clonotype was detected only a few times. The CDR3 region is CASPPRTGGNNEKLFF. The CDR3 region has the DNA TGTGCCAGCCCGCCCAGGACAGGGGGCAATAATGAAAAACTGTTTTTT. The V and J genes are TRBV21-1 and TRBJ1-4; the D call in the table, TRBD1, was not verified against the DNA. TRBV21-1 is annotated as a pseudogene. The length of the CDR3 is 16 residues.

This clonotype was seen a handful of times. This chain joins TRBV6-6 and TRBJ2-3; D not certain. The germline gives CDR1 MNHNY, CDR2 SVGAGI (reference sequence). Trimming pared 2 bases from V and 3 bases from J, leaving 6 bases between. The CDR3 totals 13 residues. The CDR3 DNA reads as TGTGCCAGCAGTTACCCAGAGACAGATACGCAGTATTTT. It encodes CASSYPETDTQYF.

This chain connects TRBV7-9 to TRBJ2-1; 8 bases line up with TRBD1. The length of the CDR3 is 14 residues. Germline CDR1 SEHNR, CDR2 FQNEAQ (reference sequence). The junction had 4 bases not matched to a gene; V was cut back by 3 bases and J by 6 bases. This chain's CDR3 is CASSFETGGNEQFF. CDR3 DNA sequence: TGTGCCAGCAGCTTTGAAACAGGGGGCAATGAGCAGTTCTTC.

V and J are TRBV12-3 or TRBV12-4 and TRBJ2-5; 11 bases agree with TRBD1. Judging by the DNA end, TRBJ2-7 fits better; the J call may be wrong. There are 14 residues in the CDR3. Here the CDR3 DNA reads TGTGCCAGCAGTCCCGGGACAGGGGGACACGAGCAGTACTTC. Amino acids: CASSPGTGGHEQYF.

V usage is TRBV29-1 and J usage is TRBJ2-5; D is tentatively TRBD1 or TRBD2 (5 bases each). The germline V and J ends were trimmed by 3 bases and 0 bases, with 26 bases remaining between them. Germline V gene lookup returns CDR1 SQVTM and CDR2 ANQGSEA. The CDR3 is 19 residues long. The CDR3 is CSVEGRADIGWSYQETQYF. For the CDR3, the DNA is TGCAGCGTTGAGGGGCGGGCAGATATAGGGTGGTCGTACCAAGAGACCCAGTACTTC. Based on the CDR3 plus reference TRBV29-1 and TRBJ2-5, the full variable domain is SAVISQKPSRDICQRGTSLTIQCQVDSQVTMMFWYRQQPGQSLTLIATANQGSEATYESGFVIDKFPISRPNLTFSTLTVSNMSPEDSSIYLCSVEGRADIGWSYQETQYFGPGTRLLVL.

This clonotype has more than one count but fewer than ten. The V call is TRBV18, the J call TRBJ1-2; TRBD1 aligns across 8 bases. The germline CDR1 and CDR2 sequences are KGHSH and LQKENI. This CDR3 contains 17 residues. The V gene end was trimmed by 4 bases and the J gene end by 0 bases; junction bases not matched to a gene: 10. CDR3 sequence: CASSQTGQDLANYGYTF. CDR3 DNA sequence: TGTGCCAGCTCACAAACGGGACAGGATCTAGCTAACTATGGCTACACCTTC.

V gene TRBV5-5 combines with J gene TRBJ2-6; possibly TRBD2 for D (6 bases). The length of the CDR3 is 18 residues. Deletions cut 2 bases from V and 0 bases from J, with 15 bases between. CDR1 is SGHKS, CDR2 YYEKEE, per germline (reference sequence). CDR3 coding DNA: TGTGCCAGCAGCTTAAACGGGGGAGATAACTCTGGGGCCAACGTCCTGACTTTC. This gives the protein CASSLNGGDNSGANVLTF.

The table lists this clonotype with a few counts. The rearrangement uses TRBV7-9 and TRBJ2-5, with D hard to call. The J call is in doubt because the DNA end fits TRBJ2-7 better. Germline V gene data show CDR1 as SEHNR and CDR2 as FQNEAQ (reference sequence). This CDR3 is built from 15 residues. The CDR3, as DNA: TGTACCACCCAGTTGGGTCCCCTAGACACCTACGAGCAGTACTTC. It is translated as CTTQLGPLDTYEQYF.

V and J are TRBV5-6 and TRBJ2-5; 10 positions agree with TRBD2. The J segment lost 1 base and the V segment lost 4 bases, leaving 13 bases of the junction unmatched. The CDR3 contains 18 residues. Germline V gene lookup returns CDR1 SGHDT and CDR2 YYEEEE. CDR3 bases: TGTGCCAGCAGCCCATTAGCGGGAGGCTTAATTGCCCAAGAGACCCAGTACTTC. Translation: CASSPLAGGLIAQETQYF.

In its sample, this clonotype was seen a few times. V gene TRBV3-1 combines with J gene TRBJ2-3; D unclear. This CDR3 region has 14 residues. Germline V gives CDR1 LGHDT, CDR2 YNNKEL (reference sequence). Trimming removed 1 base from V and 4 bases from J, with 9 bases in between. The CDR3 region is CASSQGPDSDTQYF. Here the CDR3 DNA reads TGTGCCAGCAGCCAAGGACCAGATTCAGATACGCAGTATTTT.

This sequence joins TRBV20-1 and TRBJ2-2; 8 bases are shared with TRBD1. Trimming at V came to 3 bases and at J to 7 bases, leaving 10 bases not matched to a gene. This CDR3 region has 15 residues. Germline lookup yields CDR1 DFQATT and CDR2 SNEGSKA (reference sequence). CDR3 bases: TGCAGTGCTAGGGTGCAGGGGGCACCGGGCGGGGAGCTGTTTTTT. Translated, it gives CSARVQGAPGGELFF.

This chain joins TRBV18 and TRBJ2-7; TRBD2 is a possible D gene (5 bases). CDR1 and CDR2 from the germline V gene are KGHSH and LQKENI. V shed 2 bases and J shed 0 bases, with 11 bases lying between them. This CDR3 comprises 15 residues. DNA for the CDR3: TGTGCCAGCTCACCAAACGAGGGCGGCTCCTACGAGCAGTACTTC. Translated, it gives CASSPNEGGSYEQYF.

This chain links TRBV19 with TRBJ2-2; D not resolved. V was trimmed by 6 bases and J by 4 bases, leaving 18 bases between them. There are 16 residues in the CDR3. CDR1 is LNHDA, CDR2 SQIVND, per germline (reference sequence). The CDR3 DNA reads as TGTGCCAGTAGCGCCCAGCCCCAATACCTCACCGGGGAGCTGTTTTTT. Its translation: CASSAQPQYLTGELFF.

The chain recombines TRBV20-1 with TRBJ2-1, with unresolved D. The tail of the sequence fits TRBJ2-7 better, so the J call may be wrong. This CDR3 is 13 amino acids long. The germline V gene encodes CDR1 DFQATT and CDR2 SNEGSKA (reference sequence). The CDR3 nucleotides read TGCAGTGCTAGCACCCTGCTCTCCTACGAGCAGTACTTC. Translated, it gives CSASTLLSYEQYF.

Written as DNA, the CDR3 is TGTGCCAGTAGTATGATGGCGGGAGCGAACAATGAGCAGTTCTTC. Protein sequence: CASSMMAGANNEQFF. V usage is TRBV19 and J usage is TRBJ2-1; TRBD2 matches at 7 bases. Germline V lookup: CDR1 LNHDA, CDR2 SQIVND (reference sequence). CDR3 size: 15 residues. V dropped 3 bases and J dropped 5; count of bases not matched to a gene: 7.

The J gene is TRBJ2-1, the V gene TRBV14; no clear D gene. There are 17 residues in the CDR3. V was trimmed by 0 bases and J by 3 bases, leaving 15 bases between them. Germline-derived CDR1 and CDR2 are SGHDN and FVKESK. CDR3 in DNA: TGTGCCAGCAGCCAAGAAAATGCAATGATGCTCTACAATGAGCAGTTCTTC. This encodes CASSQENAMMLYNEQFF.

The rearrangement links TRBV4-3 to TRBJ2-2; a possible D gene is TRBD2 (6 bases). The CDR3 extends over 14 amino acids. CDR1 LGHNA and CDR2 YSLEER come from the germline V gene. V was shortened by 5 bases and J by 4 bases, with 11 bases between the two germline ends. The CDR3 here is CASSIISGTGELFF. The CDR3 DNA reads TGCGCCAGCAGCATAATTAGCGGCACCGGGGAGCTGTTTTTT.

This chain joins TRBV2 and TRBJ2-1; tentatively, D is TRBD2 (5 bases). From germline, CDR1 is SNHLY and CDR2 FYNNEI. The V gene lost 2 bases and the J gene lost 0 bases, with 14 bases spanning the gap. This CDR3 has 17 residues. In DNA form, the CDR3 reads TGTGCCAGCAGTGAATGGCCAGCGGAAAGCTCCTACAATGAGCAGTTCTTC. As protein: CASSEWPAESSYNEQFF.

Only a few counts were recorded for this clonotype. V is TRBV6-1 and J is TRBJ1-6; D is uncertain. Germline V gene data show CDR1 as MNHNS and CDR2 as SASEGT. The CDR3 sequence is 13 residues long. V lost 7 bases, J lost 8 bases, and 12 bases lay in between. The CDR3 protein is CASIVGFYSPLHF. CDR3 DNA sequence: TGTGCCAGCATCGTGGGTTTTTATTCACCCCTCCACTTT.

This clonotype occurred a few times. The CDR3, as DNA: TGCGCCAGCAGCTTTGTACGCCTGGTCCTGTATAGCTCCTACAATGAGCAGTTCTTC. It encodes CASSFVRLVLYSSYNEQFF. The rearrangement uses TRBV5-1 and TRBJ2-1; D unresolved. Germline V gene data show CDR1 as SGHRS and CDR2 as YFSETQ. This CDR3 contains 19 residues. Trimming took off 2 bases at V and 0 bases at J, with 21 bases between the two ends.

Only a few counts were recorded for this clonotype. This chain joins TRBV10-2 and TRBJ1-1; possible D gene TRBD1, 5 bases. This CDR3 contains 14 residues. V shed 6 bases and J shed 1 base, with 12 bases lying between them. CDR1 is WSHSY, CDR2 SAAADI, per germline. The CDR3 sequence is CASRDDSPNTEAFF. CDR3 sequence (DNA): TGCGCCAGCAGAGACGACAGCCCGAACACTGAAGCTTTCTTT.

This clonotype was detected only a few times. The rearrangement joins TRBV7-6 to TRBJ2-5, with D tentatively TRBD1 or TRBD2 (6 bases each). CDR1 and CDR2 from the germline V gene are SGHVS and FNYEAQ. The CDR3 consists of 15 residues. Trimming removed 7 bases at V and 4 bases at J, with 19 bases between. The CDR3 reads CASKDSILGGETQYF. The CDR3 nucleotides are TGTGCCAGCAAGGACAGTATTTTGGGGGGAGAGACCCAGTACTTC.

This clonotype was recorded at least ten times. Relative to the germline gene, one junction end is altered; a read error may explain this. The CDR3 coding sequence is TGTGCCAGCAGTTACGGACAACCAACCAATGAAAAACTGTTTTTT. Translating gives CASSYGQPTNEKLFF. V gene TRBV6-5 combines with J gene TRBJ1-4; D is possibly TRBD1 (5 bases). The germline gives CDR1 MNHEY, CDR2 SVGAGI. This CDR3 is 15 amino acids long.